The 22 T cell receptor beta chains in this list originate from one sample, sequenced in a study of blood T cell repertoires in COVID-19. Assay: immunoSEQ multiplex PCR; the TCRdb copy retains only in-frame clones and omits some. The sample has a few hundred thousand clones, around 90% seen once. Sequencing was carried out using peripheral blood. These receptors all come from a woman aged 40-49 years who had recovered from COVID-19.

CDR3 in amino acids: CASPPLSYNEQFF. The DNA for the CDR3 is TGTGCCAGCCCCCCACTCTCCTACAATGAGCAGTTCTTC. The rearrangement joins TRBV2 to TRBJ2-1; D not resolved. V was cut by 8 bases and J by 0 bases, with 8 bases left in between. The germline V gene encodes CDR1 SNHLY and CDR2 FYNNEI. CDR3 length: 13 amino acids. The variable domain in full, with the rest retrieved from reference TRBV2 and TRBJ2-1, is EPEVTQTPSHQVTQMGQEVILRCVPISNHLYFYWYRQILGQKVEFLVSFYNNEISEKSEIFDDQFSVERPDGSNFTLKIRSTKLEDSAMYFCASPPLSYNEQFFGPGTRLTVL.

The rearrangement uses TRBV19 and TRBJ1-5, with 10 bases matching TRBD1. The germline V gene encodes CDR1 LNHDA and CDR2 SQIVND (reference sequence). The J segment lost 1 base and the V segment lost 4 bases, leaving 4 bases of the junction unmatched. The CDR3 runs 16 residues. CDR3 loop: CASSKAGQGSNQPQHF. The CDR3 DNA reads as TGTGCCAGTAGTAAAGCGGGACAGGGGAGCAATCAGCCCCAGCATTTT.

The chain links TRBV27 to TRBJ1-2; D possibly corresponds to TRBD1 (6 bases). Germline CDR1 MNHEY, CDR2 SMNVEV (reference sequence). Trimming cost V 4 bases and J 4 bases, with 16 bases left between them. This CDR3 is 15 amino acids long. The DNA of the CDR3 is TGTGCCAGCAGTTCCAACCCCGACAGGACCTATGGCTACACCTTC. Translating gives CASSSNPDRTYGYTF.

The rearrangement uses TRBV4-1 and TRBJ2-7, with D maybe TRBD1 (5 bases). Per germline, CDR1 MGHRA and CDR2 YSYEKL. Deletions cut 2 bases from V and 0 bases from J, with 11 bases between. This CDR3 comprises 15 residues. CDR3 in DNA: TGCGCCAGCAGCCAAACGACGACAGTCTCCTACGAGCAGTACTTC. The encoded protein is CASSQTTTVSYEQYF.

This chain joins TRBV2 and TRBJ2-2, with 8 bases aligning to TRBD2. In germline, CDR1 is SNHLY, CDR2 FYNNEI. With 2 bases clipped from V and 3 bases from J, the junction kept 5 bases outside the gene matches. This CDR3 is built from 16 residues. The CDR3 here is CASSEILAGYTGELFF. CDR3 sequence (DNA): TGTGCCAGCAGTGAAATCCTAGCGGGTTACACCGGGGAGCTGTTTTTT.

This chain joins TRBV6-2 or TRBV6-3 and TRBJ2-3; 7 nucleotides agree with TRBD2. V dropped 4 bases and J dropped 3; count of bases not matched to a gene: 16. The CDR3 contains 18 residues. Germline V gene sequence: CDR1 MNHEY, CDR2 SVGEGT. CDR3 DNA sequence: TGTGCCAGCAGTTCCGCGCTCGGGGCGGGGCGGGGGACAGATACGCAGTATTTT. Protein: CASSSALGAGRGTDTQYF.

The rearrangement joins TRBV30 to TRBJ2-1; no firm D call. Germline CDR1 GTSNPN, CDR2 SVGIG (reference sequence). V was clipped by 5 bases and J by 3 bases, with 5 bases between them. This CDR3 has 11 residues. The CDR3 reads CAWRYYNEQFF. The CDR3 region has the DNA TGTGCCTGGCGCTACTACAATGAGCAGTTCTTC.

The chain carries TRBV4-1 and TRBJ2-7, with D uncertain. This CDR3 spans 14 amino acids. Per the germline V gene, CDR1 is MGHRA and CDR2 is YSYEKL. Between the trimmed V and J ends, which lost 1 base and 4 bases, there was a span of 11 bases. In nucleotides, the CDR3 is TGCGCCAGCAGCCAAGGTCGCGGAGCTTACGAGCAGTACTTC. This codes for CASSQGRGAYEQYF.

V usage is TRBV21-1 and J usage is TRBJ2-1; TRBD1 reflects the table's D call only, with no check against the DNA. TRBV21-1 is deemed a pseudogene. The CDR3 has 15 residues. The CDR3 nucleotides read TGTGCCAGCAGCTGGGGACAGAAAGCCTACAATGAGCAGTTCTTC. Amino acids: CASSWGQKAYNEQFF.

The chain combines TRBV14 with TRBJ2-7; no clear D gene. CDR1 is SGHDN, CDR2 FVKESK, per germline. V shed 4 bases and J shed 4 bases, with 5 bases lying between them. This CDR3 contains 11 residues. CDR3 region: CASSLGYEQYF. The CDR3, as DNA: TGTGCCAGCAGCCTCGGGTACGAGCAGTACTTC.

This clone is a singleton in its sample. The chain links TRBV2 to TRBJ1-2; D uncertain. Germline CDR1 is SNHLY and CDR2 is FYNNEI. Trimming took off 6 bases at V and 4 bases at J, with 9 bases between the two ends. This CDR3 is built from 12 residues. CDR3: CASSRESYGYTF. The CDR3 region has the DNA TGTGCCAGCAGCCGGGAAAGCTATGGCTACACCTTC. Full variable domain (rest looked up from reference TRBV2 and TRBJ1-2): EPEVTQTPSHQVTQMGQEVILRCVPISNHLYFYWYRQILGQKVEFLVSFYNNEISEKSEIFDDQFSVERPDGSNFTLKIRSTKLEDSAMYFCASSRESYGYTFGSGTRLTVV.

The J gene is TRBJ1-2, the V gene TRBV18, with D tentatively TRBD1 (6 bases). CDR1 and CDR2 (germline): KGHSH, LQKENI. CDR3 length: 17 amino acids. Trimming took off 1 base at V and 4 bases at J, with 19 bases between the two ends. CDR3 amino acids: CASSPQGEGLGAYGYTF. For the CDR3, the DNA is TGTGCCAGCTCACCACAGGGAGAGGGCTTGGGGGCCTATGGCTACACCTTC.

The CDR3, as DNA: TGTGCCAGCAGCCAACTAGCGGGAGGGCCCCTCTATGAGCAGTTCTTC. Protein sequence: CASSQLAGGPLYEQFF. The genes are TRBV11-2 and TRBJ2-1; 13 bases are a match to TRBD2. The CDR3 is 16 amino acids. The ends lost 5 bases at V and 8 bases at J; junction bases unmatched: 9. The V gene's germline CDR1 is SGHAT and CDR2 FQNNGV.

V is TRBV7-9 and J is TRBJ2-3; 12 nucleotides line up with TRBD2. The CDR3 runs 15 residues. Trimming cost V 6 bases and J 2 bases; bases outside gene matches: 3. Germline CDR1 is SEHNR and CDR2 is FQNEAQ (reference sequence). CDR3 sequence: CASSLAGGPTDTQYF. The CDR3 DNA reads TGTGCCAGCAGTCTAGCGGGAGGGCCCACAGATACGCAGTATTTT.

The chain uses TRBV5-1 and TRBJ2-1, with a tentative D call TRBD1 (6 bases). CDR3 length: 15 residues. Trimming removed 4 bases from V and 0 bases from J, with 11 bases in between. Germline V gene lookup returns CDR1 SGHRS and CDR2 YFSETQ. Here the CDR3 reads CASSVDSSSYNEQFF. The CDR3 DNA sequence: TGCGCCAGCAGCGTGGACAGCAGCTCCTACAATGAGCAGTTCTTC.

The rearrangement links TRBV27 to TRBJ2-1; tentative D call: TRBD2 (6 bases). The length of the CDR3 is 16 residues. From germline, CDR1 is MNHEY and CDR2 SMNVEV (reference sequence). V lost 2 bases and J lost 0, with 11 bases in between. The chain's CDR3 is CASSLGRLSSYNEQFF. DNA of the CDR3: TGTGCCAGCAGTTTAGGGAGGCTTAGCTCCTACAATGAGCAGTTCTTC.

DNA of the CDR3: TGTGCCAGTAGCTTTCCCTGGGTAGCGGCCCGAGGGGGGGAGCTGTTTTTT. It encodes CASSFPWVAARGGELFF. The J gene is TRBJ2-2, the V gene TRBV19; tentative D call: TRBD2 (6 bases). V gave up 6 bases and J gave up 8 bases, with 25 bases separating them. This CDR3 region has 17 residues. Germline lookup yields CDR1 LNHDA and CDR2 SQIVND (reference sequence).

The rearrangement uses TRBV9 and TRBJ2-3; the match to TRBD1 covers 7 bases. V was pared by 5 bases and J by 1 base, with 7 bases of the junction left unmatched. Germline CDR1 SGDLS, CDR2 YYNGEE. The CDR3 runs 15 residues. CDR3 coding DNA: TGTGCCAGCAGTCAGCAGGGGACAGGCACAGATACGCAGTATTTT. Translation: CASSQQGTGTDTQYF.

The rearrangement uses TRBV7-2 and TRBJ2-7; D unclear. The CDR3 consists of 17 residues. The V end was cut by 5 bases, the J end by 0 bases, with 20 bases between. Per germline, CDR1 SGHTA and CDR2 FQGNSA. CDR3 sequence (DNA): TGTGCCAGCAGCCCGAATCCACAATACAGCCGCTCCTACGAGCAGTACTTC. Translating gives CASSPNPQYSRSYEQYF.

CDR3 in amino acids: CASSPTGQGYTGELFF. CDR3 bases: TGTGCCAGCAGCCCGACGGGACAGGGGTACACCGGGGAGCTGTTTTTT. This chain joins TRBV3-1 (or the pseudogene TRBV3-2) and TRBJ2-2; 10 bases align to TRBD1. The length of the CDR3 is 16 residues. The germline V gene has CDR1 LGHDT and CDR2 YNNKEL (reference sequence). With V trimmed by 4 bases and J by 3 bases, 5 bases remained unmatched.

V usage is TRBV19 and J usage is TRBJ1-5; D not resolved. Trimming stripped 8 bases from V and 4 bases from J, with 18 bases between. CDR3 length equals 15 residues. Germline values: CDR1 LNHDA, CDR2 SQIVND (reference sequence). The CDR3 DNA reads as TGTGCCAGTGGGCGGGAGCCAGGTGTTAATCAGCCCCAGCATTTT. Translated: CASGREPGVNQPQHF. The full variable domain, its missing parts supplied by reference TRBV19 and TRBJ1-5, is DGGITQSPKYLFRKEGQNVTLSCEQNLNHDAMYWYRQDPGQGLRLIYYSQIVNDFQKGDIAEGYSVSREKKESFPLTVTSAQKNPTAFYLCASGREPGVNQPQHFGDGTRLSIL.

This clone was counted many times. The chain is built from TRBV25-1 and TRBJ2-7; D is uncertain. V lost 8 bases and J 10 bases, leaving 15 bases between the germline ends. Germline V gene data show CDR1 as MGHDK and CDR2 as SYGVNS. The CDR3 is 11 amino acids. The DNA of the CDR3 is TGTGCCAGCTCCGTAAGCCTTGAACAGTACTTC. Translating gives CASSVSLEQYF.